This entry lists 27 T cell receptor beta chains sequenced from one sample in a study of blood T cells in healthy people across ages. PCR was performed a second time for about 6 to 12 cycles using a sample-barcoded 5' primer and a J-beta primer mix. TCRdb re-called the 5' RACE reads through MiXCR, storing one row per CDR3 protein. The profile shows some 700,000 distinct CDR3 sequences, approximately 39% of them singletons. Material for sequencing was blood. The receptors derive from a woman in her sixties in good health.

This clonotype was detected once. One end of the junction does not line up with germline, which may come from a read error. This chain uses TRBV10-2 with TRBJ2-5, with D possibly matching TRBD1 (6 bases). The length of the CDR3 is 13 residues. Germline lookup yields CDR1 WSHSY and CDR2 SAAADI. The CDR3 here is CASSGQVGETQYF. CDR3 DNA: TGCGCCAGCAGTGGACAGGTTGGAGAGACTCAGTACTTC.

This chain connects TRBV9 to TRBJ1-4, with a weak D call TRBD1 (6 bases). CDR3 length: 15 amino acids. Germline assignment: CDR1 SGDLS and CDR2 YYNGEE. Trimming left V 2 bases short and J 4 bases short, with 12 bases between. The CDR3 DNA is TGTGCCAGCAGCGTGAGTAGGGGGGTTAATGAAAAACTGTTTTTT. Its translation is CASSVSRGVNEKLFF.

This clonotype has just one count. V gene TRBV7-2 combines with J gene TRBJ2-7; possibly TRBD2 for D (6 bases). Germline values: CDR1 SGHTA, CDR2 FQGNSA. The CDR3 runs to 15 residues. The ends were cut back, 5 bases at V and 7 bases at J, with 21 bases in the middle. The CDR3 nucleotides read TGTGCCAGCAGCAAACGGGTGGCGGGGTTCAATGAGCAGTACTTC. Translated, it gives CASSKRVAGFNEQYF.

CDR3 amino acids: CASSLTAGAYEQFF. CDR3 DNA: TGTGCCAGCAGCTTAACGGCGGGGGCCTACGAGCAGTTCTTC. V is TRBV11-2 and J is TRBJ2-1, with D tentatively TRBD2 (7 bases). This CDR3 spans 14 amino acids. V was trimmed by 2 bases and J by 10 bases, leaving 15 bases between them. CDR1 SGHAT and CDR2 FQNNGV come from the germline V gene.

The table lists this clonotype with a few counts. The chain recombines TRBV20-1 with TRBJ2-7, with 12 bases identical to TRBD2. CDR1 DFQATT and CDR2 SNEGSKA come from the germline V gene (reference sequence). This CDR3 spans 16 amino acids. V lost 3 bases and J lost 1; bases outside the gene matches: 7. CDR3 coding DNA: TGCAGTGCTAGCCCCCCTAGCGGGGGGGTATCCTACGAGCAGTACTTC. Protein sequence: CSASPPSGGVSYEQYF.

The chain combines TRBV20-1 with TRBJ2-7; 11 nucleotides align to TRBD2. J was trimmed by 1 base and V by 5 bases; bases with no gene match: 7. This CDR3 region has 15 residues. Germline V gene data show CDR1 as DFQATT and CDR2 as SNEGSKA (reference sequence). CDR3 sequence reads: CSAPGTSGTSYEQYF. CDR3 bases: TGCAGTGCTCCCGGGACTAGCGGTACTTCCTACGAGCAGTACTTC.

This clonotype has at least ten counts. The CDR3 loop is CATLITPDEQFF. CDR3 sequence (DNA): TGTGCCACTCTTATAACTCCGGATGAGCAGTTCTTC. The genes are TRBV6-2 or TRBV6-3 and TRBJ2-1; D unresolved. This CDR3 has 12 amino acids. V was pared by 10 bases and J by 8 bases, with 15 bases between. CDR1 is MNHEY and CDR2 is SVGEGT in the germline V gene.

V usage is TRBV29-1 and J usage is TRBJ2-7, with TRBD1 identical over 7 bases. There are 12 residues in the CDR3. CDR1 is SQVTM and CDR2 is ANQGSEA in the germline V gene. Germline trimming cut 7 bases from V and 1 base from J; bases unmatched to any gene: 4. The CDR3 sequence is CSAGTASYEQYF. The CDR3 DNA sequence: TGCAGCGCCGGGACAGCGTCCTACGAGCAGTACTTC.

This clonotype was observed a few times. The chain is built from TRBV28 and TRBJ2-5, with 10 bases that match TRBD1. CDR1 and CDR2 from the germline V gene are MDHEN and SYDVKM. The CDR3 totals 15 residues. V was pared by 6 bases and J by 2 bases, with 6 bases of the junction left unmatched. For the CDR3, the DNA is TGTGCCAGCAGCATGGGACAGGGGATTCAAGAGACCCAGTACTTC. Its protein product is CASSMGQGIQETQYF.

The chain joins TRBV21-1 to TRBJ2-1; TRBD1, the table's D call, lacks a check against the DNA. TRBV21-1 is an annotated pseudogene. The CDR3 has 12 amino acids. CDR3 region: CASNNRGNEQFF. Here the CDR3 DNA reads TGTGCCAGCAACAATAGGGGGAATGAGCAGTTCTTC.

The chain is built from TRBV3-1 and TRBJ2-4; D is uncertain. The V end lost 1 base, the J end lost 0 bases, and 7 bases lay between the germline ends. Germline values: CDR1 LGHDT, CDR2 YNNKEL (reference sequence). The CDR3 has 15 amino acids. CDR3 sequence (DNA): TGTGCCAGCAGCCAAGGTGCACCAGCCAAAAACATTCAGTACTTC. Protein: CASSQGAPAKNIQYF.

This clonotype was observed a single time. The rearrangement joins TRBV20-1 to TRBJ2-7; 7 bases agree with TRBD1. The CDR3 runs to 12 residues. The V segment lost 5 bases and the J segment 3 bases; nucleotides outside the gene matches: 4. Germline-derived CDR1 and CDR2 are DFQATT and SNEGSKA (reference sequence). The CDR3 DNA is TGCAGTGCTCGACAGGGCGACTACGAGCAGTACGTC. Protein: CSARQGDYEQYV.

The sample holds a few counts of this clonotype. The rearrangement joins TRBV12-3 or TRBV12-4 to TRBJ1-2; D is ambiguous. The CDR3 consists of 17 residues. Trimming shortened V by 1 base and J by 3 bases, and 18 bases separated the two germline ends. The CDR3 region is CASSLGGQSLKDYGYTF. The DNA for the CDR3 is TGTGCCAGCAGTTTAGGCGGGCAAAGCCTAAAGGACTATGGCTACACCTTC.

The rearrangement joins TRBV11-3 to TRBJ2-1; D may be TRBD1 (5 bases). This CDR3 spans 16 amino acids. Between the trimmed V and J ends, which lost 1 base and 0 bases, there was a span of 10 bases. The germline V gene encodes CDR1 SGHNT and CDR2 YENEEA. CDR3 nucleotide sequence: TGTGCCAGCAGCTTAGGGGGCAAAGTCTCCTACAATGAGCAGTTCTTC. Protein product: CASSLGGKVSYNEQFF.

The chain is built from TRBV10-3 and TRBJ1-2; D remains ambiguous. Germline-derived CDR1 and CDR2 are ENHRY and SYGVKD. This CDR3 is 14 amino acids long. The V end was cut by 4 bases, the J end by 0 bases, with 9 bases between. Written as DNA, the CDR3 is TGTGCCATCAGTGCGGCCGGGACTAACTATGGCTACACCTTC. Its protein is CAISAAGTNYGYTF.

V gene TRBV10-1 combines with J gene TRBJ2-1, with 8 nucleotides matching TRBD1. Germline V CDR1 and CDR2: WNHNN, SYGVQD (reference sequence). The CDR3 is 16 residues long. The ends lost 0 bases at V and 10 bases at J; junction bases unmatched: 11. CDR3 region: CASSESGTGERWEQFF. The CDR3 DNA reads as TGCGCCAGCAGTGAGTCTGGGACAGGAGAGAGGTGGGAGCAGTTCTTC.

The chain is built from TRBV7-7 and TRBJ2-7; D might be TRBD1 (6 bases). In germline, CDR1 is SSHAT, CDR2 FNYEAQ (reference sequence). Deletions cut 1 base from V and 7 bases from J, with 17 bases between. The CDR3 consists of 15 residues. The CDR3 DNA reads as TGTGCCAGCAGCTTAGGGGGGCCGCCCTACAATGAGCAGTACTTC. It codes for CASSLGGPPYNEQYF.

This clonotype turned up a few times. The rearrangement uses TRBV10-3 and TRBJ1-4, with 7 nucleotides matching TRBD1. This CDR3 has 14 amino acids. With 7 bases clipped from V and 7 bases from J, the junction kept 9 bases outside the gene matches. Looked up from germline, CDR1 is ENHRY and CDR2 is SYGVKD. The CDR3 reads CAITPDRPTEKLFF. The CDR3 nucleotides read TGTGCCATCACTCCGGACAGGCCTACTGAAAAACTGTTTTTT.

This clonotype was detected many times. This rearrangement joins TRBV7-9 to TRBJ1-5; no reliable D call. Trimming took off 1 base at V and 7 bases at J, with 8 bases between the two ends. CDR3 size: 13 residues. Germline V CDR1 and CDR2: SEHNR, FQNEAQ (reference sequence). CDR3 coding DNA: TGTGCCAGCAGCTTAGACGAGGCGCAGCCCCAGCATTTT. The encoded protein is CASSLDEAQPQHF.

This clonotype turned up a few times. The V and J genes are TRBV4-2 and TRBJ1-1; the D is unclear. V lost 4 bases and J lost 0, with 9 bases in between. CDR1 is LGHNA, CDR2 YNFKEQ, per germline. This CDR3 has 14 amino acids. This CDR3 reads CASSPRVLNTEAFF. CDR3 DNA sequence: TGTGCCAGCAGCCCTAGGGTATTGAACACTGAAGCTTTCTTT.

This clonotype was observed a few times. In DNA form, the CDR3 reads TGTGCCAGCAGTTCCCAGGGTGCCAACACTGAAGCTTTCTTT. Translating it yields CASSSQGANTEAFF. This sequence joins TRBV12-3 or TRBV12-4 and TRBJ1-1; possibly TRBD1 for D (5 bases). The CDR3 totals 14 residues. V lost 4 bases, J lost 2 bases, and 11 bases lay in between.

The chain employs TRBV14 and TRBJ2-5; no clear D. The end of the DNA is better explained by TRBJ2-7, so the J call may be wrong. This CDR3 comprises 14 residues. The germline CDR1 and CDR2 sequences are SGHDN and FVKESK. The CDR3: CASSQDPVRSEQYF. CDR3 nucleotides: TGTGCCAGCAGCCAAGACCCAGTACGGAGCGAGCAGTACTTC.

This clonotype has only a few counts. The chain uses TRBV10-1 and TRBJ2-2; D is unresolved. This CDR3 comprises 15 residues. CDR1 and CDR2 (germline): WNHNN, SYGVQD (reference sequence). V lost 4 bases and J lost 3, with 12 bases in between. The CDR3 DNA reads as TGCGCCAGCAGTGTAGTCCGAGGCGACACCGGGGAGCTGTTTTTT. It yields the protein CASSVVRGDTGELFF.

The V and J genes are TRBV5-1 and TRBJ2-1; D remains unclear. Per germline, CDR1 SGHRS and CDR2 YFSETQ. The CDR3 covers 15 residues. Trimming took 0 bases from V and 1 from J, leaving 8 bases between them. This chain's CDR3 is CASSLVVGSYNEQFF. The CDR3 DNA reads as TGCGCCAGCAGCTTGGTCGTAGGGTCCTACAATGAGCAGTTCTTC.

This clonotype was detected only a few times. This rearrangement joins TRBV7-8 to TRBJ2-7, with D possibly TRBD2 on 5 matching bases. The CDR3 length is 17 residues. Trimming shortened V by 1 base and J by 1 base, and 17 bases separated the two germline ends. Germline assignment: CDR1 SGHVS and CDR2 FQNEAQ. The CDR3 loop is CASSLGLRSSFSYEQYF. As DNA, the CDR3 is TGTGCCAGCAGCTTAGGGTTGAGGTCTAGCTTTTCCTACGAGCAGTACTTC. The full variable domain, completed using reference TRBV7-8 and TRBJ2-7, is GAGVSQSPRYKVAKRGQDVALRCDPISGHVSLFWYQQALGQGPEFLTYFQNEAQLDKSGLPSDRFFAERPEGSVSTLKIQRTQQEDSAVYLCASSLGLRSSFSYEQYFGPGTRLTVT.

V usage is TRBV28 and J usage is TRBJ2-5; D uncertain. Germline CDR1 MDHEN, CDR2 SYDVKM. Between the trimmed V and J ends, which lost 6 bases and 5 bases, there was a span of 4 bases. This CDR3 region has 10 residues. The CDR3 DNA reads TGTGCCAGCAGGGACGAGACCCAGTACTTC. Protein sequence: CASRDETQYF.

In DNA, the CDR3 is TGCAGCGTTCGGACAGACCAAGAGACCCAGTACTTC. Encoded protein: CSVRTDQETQYF. The rearrangement joins TRBV29-1 to TRBJ2-5; possible D gene TRBD1, 6 bases. The V gene's germline CDR1 is SQVTM and CDR2 ANQGSEA. The V and J ends lost 5 bases and 0 bases respectively, with 7 bases between them. This CDR3 has 12 amino acids.